This record looks at one TCR beta chain sequence and its context. The antigen is not known. Amplification used 60 Vbeta primers and 13 Jbeta primers. The protocol was immunoSEQ multiplex PCR, while the TCRdb copy is restricted to in-frame clones and leaves out a portion. Of roughly 180,000 clones listed, approximately 85% are singletons. The data are from a study of cytomegalovirus exposure and HLA in healthy donors. This CDR3 spans 14 amino acids. Germline V gene data show CDR1 as MNHEY and CDR2 as SVGAGI. Study-level results: TCR beta chain V- and J-gene trimming was linked, in a later analysis, to a missense variant in DCLRE1C.

The chain employs TRBV6-5 and TRBJ2-5, with 11 bases fitting TRBD1. Judging by the DNA end, TRBJ2-7 fits better; the J call may be wrong. The sample was PBMCs. The TCR was taken from a young man in good health and CMV-seropositive. CDR3 residues: CASSYRDRGAEQYF. The CDR3 DNA reads TGTGCCAGCAGTTACCGGGACAGGGGGGCCGAGCAGTACTTC.